These T cell receptor beta chains were read from a single sample in a study of early T cells in non-severe SARS-CoV-2 infection. TCRdb independently ran MiXCR on the 5' RACE reads; one entry per CDR3 protein. The table records roughly 60,000 distinct CDR3 sequences, around 13% of them present only once. The sequenced material came from whole blood. These receptors were collected from an adult who was a healthcare worker with PCR-confirmed SARS-CoV-2 infection or an uninfected control (not recorded which). Both conserved end residues are part of each CDR3. Fields, in order: J gene, V gene, clone size, D gene, CDR3 DNA, CDR3 protein. A D gene is named only where the DNA matches it firmly. Clone size appears in some rows only: once, few, many, or a class for an expanded clone.

>TRBJ2-3|TRBV5-4|once|TRBD1
TGTGCCAGCAGCAAACAGGGGGCAGATACGCAGTATTTT
CASSKQGADTQYF
>TRBJ2-2|TRBV7-2|-|-
TGTGCCAGCAGCTTAGGCCCAGCCACCGGGGAGCTGTTTTTT
CASSLGPATGELFF
>TRBJ2-7|TRBV20-1|many|TRBD2
TGCAGTGCTAGAGATCTTACTAGCGGGAGTACTGCTCGGGGTGTCCTGCAGTACTTC
CSARDLTSGSTARGVLQYF
>TRBJ2-5|TRBV5-6|few|-
TGTGCCAGCAGCTTGGGGTTTACAGAGACCCAGTACTTC
CASSLGFTETQYF
>TRBJ1-2|TRBV5-1|few|-
TGCGCCAGCAGCTTGTTCCCGGGGGACTATGGCTACACCTTC
CASSLFPGDYGYTF
>TRBJ1-4|TRBV6-6|few|-
TGTGCCAGCAACCACCAGGGAGCTAATGAAAAACTGTTTTTT
CASNHQGANEKLFF
>TRBJ1-1|TRBV2|few|-
TGTGCCAGCAGGGGGACGGTGAACACTGAAGCTTTCTTT
CASRGTVNTEAFF
>TRBJ2-3|TRBV20-1|few|TRBD2
TGCAGTGCTAGAAGCGGGGGAACCAGCACAGATACGCAGTATTTT
CSARSGGTSTDTQYF
>TRBJ2-1|TRBV7-9|-|TRBD2
TGTGCCAGCGGGCCCGGGACTAGCGGGGACAATGAGCAGTTCTTC
CASGPGTSGDNEQFF
>TRBJ1-5|TRBV10-3|few|-
TGTGCCATCGGAGAGCAGCCCCAGCATTTT
CAIGEQPQHF
>TRBJ2-2|TRBV30|few|-
TGTGCCTGGACCCCCCGAGGAACCGGGGAGCTGTTTTTT
CAWTPRGTGELFF
>TRBJ2-5|TRBV6-6|many|TRBD2
TGTGCCAGCAGACCTAGCGGCCAAGAGACCCAGTACTTC
CASRPSGQETQYF
>TRBJ2-6|TRBV25-1|few|-
TGTGCCAGCAGTGGCCGGCCGATTTCAACTTTCTCTGGGGCCAACGTCCTGACTTTC
CASSGRPISTFSGANVLTF
>TRBJ2-5|TRBV7-2|-|TRBD1
TGTGCCAGCAGCAGGGGACAGTCTAAAGAGACCCAGTACTTC
CASSRGQSKETQYF
>TRBJ2-3|TRBV7-8|-|-
TGTGCCAGCAGCCCTCGGACGATGGGGTCAGATACGCAGTATTTT
CASSPRTMGSDTQYF
>TRBJ2-7|TRBV28|few|-
TGTGCCAGCAGGGGGTCCTACGAGCAGTACTTC
CASRGSYEQYF
>TRBJ2-1|TRBV11-2|few|-
TGTGCCAGCAGCCCCAGTCTCTCGAACAATGAGCAGTTCTTC
CASSPSLSNNEQFF
>TRBJ2-7|TRBV28|-|TRBD2
TGTGCCAGCAGTTTAACGGGGGGACCTTCGTACGAGCAGTACTTC
CASSLTGGPSYEQYF
>TRBJ1-1|TRBV28|-|-
TGTGCCAGCAGTTTGGTTCAGGGAGAAGGAAGAGCTTTCTTT
CASSLVQGEGRAFF
>TRBJ2-6|TRBV30|few|-
TGTGCCTGGAGTGAACCCTCGTTTCCTGGGGCCAACGTCCTGACTTTC
CAWSEPSFPGANVLTF
>TRBJ2-1|TRBV5-5|many|-
TGTGCCAGCAGCCCTACCGGACGAGAGCAGTTCTTC
CASSPTGREQFF
>TRBJ2-1|TRBV28|-|TRBD1
TGTGCCAGCAGTCCCTCCGGGACAGGGATCTATGAGCAGTTCTTC
CASSPSGTGIYEQFF
>TRBJ2-1|TRBV20-1|few|TRBD2
TGCAGTGCTGGCACCCTTAGCGGGGGTATGTCTAGGTACAATGAGCAGTTCTTC
CSAGTLSGGMSRYNEQFF
>TRBJ2-3|TRBV5-1|-|-
TGCGCCAGCAGCTTGGGCGGGACAACTTCAGTGGGCGATACGCAGTATTTT
CASSLGGTTSVGDTQYF
>TRBJ2-7|TRBV9|many|TRBD1
TGTGCCAGCAGCGTAGCCGGACAGGGCCCCTACGAGCAGTACTTC
CASSVAGQGPYEQYF
>TRBJ1-2|TRBV18|-|-
TGTGCCAGCTCACCAGCTTTCGAAATTTATGGCTACACCTTC
CASSPAFEIYGYTF
>TRBJ2-1|TRBV19|many|TRBD2
TGTGCCAGTAGACCTCCGGGACTAGCGCTCTCCTACAATGAGCAGTTCTTC
CASRPPGLALSYNEQFF
>TRBJ2-1|TRBV3-1|many|TRBD2
TGTGCCAGCAGCCATTCCCCTCTGGGAGCGGGAACGCAGTTCTTC
CASSHSPLGAGTQFF
>TRBJ2-3|TRBV28|few|-
TGTGCCAGCAGTTTATGGCGGGGCACGCAGTATTTT
CASSLWRGTQYF
>TRBJ2-1|TRBV29-1|few|TRBD1
TGCAGCGTCGTCCCCCCCGGACAGGGTGGGTTCTTC
CSVVPPGQGGFF
>TRBJ2-7|TRBV20-1|many|TRBD2
TGCAGTGCTCCTAGCGGGATAAAGTACGAGCAGTACTTC
CSAPSGIKYEQYF
>TRBJ1-1|TRBV2|few|-
TGTGCCAGCAGTGGGGCAGGGGCAACTGAAGCTTTCTTT
CASSGAGATEAFF
>TRBJ2-3|TRBV6-5|-|-
TGTGCCAGCAGTTACTCGGGACCTGGGGCCGCAGATACGCAGTATTTT
CASSYSGPGAADTQYF
>TRBJ1-5|TRBV11-3|few|-
TGTGCCAGTCCAGGGGGCAATCAGCCCCAGCATTTT
CASPGGNQPQHF
>TRBJ1-2|TRBV7-9|few|-
TGTGCCAGCAGCGGTACCCCTAACTATGGCTACACCTTC
CASSGTPNYGYTF
>TRBJ2-1|TRBV20-1|few|TRBD2
TGCAGTGCTGTAGCGGGAACCTCCCTAGGAGCGTTCTTC
CSAVAGTSLGAFF
>TRBJ2-2|TRBV5-3|few|TRBD2
TGTGCCAGAAGCTTGGCAAAGGGGACTAGCGGGAGTGACACCGGGGAGCTGTTTTTT
CARSLAKGTSGSDTGELFF
>TRBJ2-1|TRBV28|many|-
TGTGCCAGCAGTACGACCAAGACCGGGATCTACAATGAGCAGTTCTTC
CASSTTKTGIYNEQFF
>TRBJ2-7|TRBV9|many|-
TGTGCCAGCAGCGTAGCTAACAGCTACGAGCAGTACTTC
CASSVANSYEQYF
>TRBJ2-3|TRBV5-1|many|TRBD2
TGCGCCAGCAGCATTCTAGCGGACACAGATACGCAGTATTTT
CASSILADTDTQYF
>TRBJ1-1|TRBV29-1|-|-
TGCAGCGTGTGGAGGGCCGAGAACACTGAAGCTTTCTTT
CSVWRAENTEAFF
>TRBJ2-5|TRBV6-5|-|-
TGTGCCAGTCACCCGACTACGGGGCAAGAGACCCAGTACTTC
CASHPTTGQETQYF
>TRBJ1-4|TRBV6-1|-|-
TGTGCCAGCAGTGAAGGAGGAGTGGGAGAAAAACTGTTTTTT
CASSEGGVGEKLFF
>TRBJ1-6|TRBV6-5|-|-
TGTGCCACCCTAGGGAGCTCCTATAATTCACCCCTCCACTTT
CATLGSSYNSPLHF
>TRBJ2-1|TRBV4-1|many|-
TGCGCCAGCAGCCAAGAGTCGGCGGGCGGACTTCAGTTCTTC
CASSQESAGGLQFF
>TRBJ1-4|TRBV25-1|many|-
TGTGCCAGCAGTGGTACAGACGGTAATAATGAAAAACTGTTTTTT
CASSGTDGNNEKLFF
>TRBJ2-3|TRBV6-6|-|-
TGTGCCAGCAGTTCCATGGGGGCAGATACGCAGTATTTT
CASSSMGADTQYF